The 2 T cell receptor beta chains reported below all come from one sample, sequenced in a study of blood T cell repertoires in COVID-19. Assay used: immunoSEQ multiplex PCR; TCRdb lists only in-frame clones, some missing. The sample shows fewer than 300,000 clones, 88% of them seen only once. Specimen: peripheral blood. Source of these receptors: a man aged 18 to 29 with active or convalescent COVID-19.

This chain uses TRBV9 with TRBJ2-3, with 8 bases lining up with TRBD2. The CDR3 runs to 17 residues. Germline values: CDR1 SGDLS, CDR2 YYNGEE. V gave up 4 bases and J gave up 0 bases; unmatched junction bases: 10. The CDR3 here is CASSTRHSGGSTDTQYF. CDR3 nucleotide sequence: TGTGCCAGCAGCACTCGCCATTCGGGGGGGAGCACAGATACGCAGTATTTT.

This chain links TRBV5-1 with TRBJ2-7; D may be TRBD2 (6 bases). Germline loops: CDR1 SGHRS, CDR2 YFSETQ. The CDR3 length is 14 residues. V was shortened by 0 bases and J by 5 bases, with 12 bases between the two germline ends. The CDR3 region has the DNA TGCGCCAGCAGCTTGGGGGACTCGGGGGACGAGCAGTACTTC. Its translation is CASSLGDSGDEQYF.